Included here is one T cell receptor beta chain sequence, with context. The data were taken from a study of monozygotic twins with inflammatory bowel disease. The V gene's germline CDR1 is KGHSH and CDR2 LQKENI. The CDR3 contains 15 residues. TCRdb derives one entry per CDR3 protein from the 5' RACE reads, leaving out DNA. The sample's table shows 160,000 or so distinct CDR3 sequences. The TCR comes from a human donor with ulcerative colitis or Crohn's disease, or a healthy co-twin of an affected twin (not recorded which). The rearrangement joins TRBV18 to TRBJ1-1; TCRdb designates TRBD1, a call that cannot be tested without DNA. Sequenced sample: blood. The CDR3 loop is CASSPGTFSNTEAFF. Looking up the rest from reference TRBV18 and TRBJ1-1 gives the full variable domain: NAGVMQNPRHLVRRRGQEARLRCSPMKGHSHVYWYRQLPEEGLKFMVYLQKENIIDESGMPKERFSAEFPKEGPSILRIQQVVRGDSAAYFCASSPGTFSNTEAFFGQGTRLTVV.